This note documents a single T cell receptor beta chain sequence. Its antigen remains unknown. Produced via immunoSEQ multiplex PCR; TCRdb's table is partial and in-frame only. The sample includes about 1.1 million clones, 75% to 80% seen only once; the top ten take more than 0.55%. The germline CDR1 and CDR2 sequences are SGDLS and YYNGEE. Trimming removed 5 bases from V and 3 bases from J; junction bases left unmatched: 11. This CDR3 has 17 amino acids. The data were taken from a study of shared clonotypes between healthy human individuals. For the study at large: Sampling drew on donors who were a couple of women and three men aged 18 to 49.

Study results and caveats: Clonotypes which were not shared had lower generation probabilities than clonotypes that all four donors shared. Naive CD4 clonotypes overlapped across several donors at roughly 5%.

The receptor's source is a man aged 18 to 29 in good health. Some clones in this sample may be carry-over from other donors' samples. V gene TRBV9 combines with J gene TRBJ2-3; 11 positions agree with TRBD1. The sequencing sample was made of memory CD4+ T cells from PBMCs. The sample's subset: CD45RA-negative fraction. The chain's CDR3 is CASSYGPGTGGTDTQYF. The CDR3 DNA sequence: TGTGCCAGCAGTTACGGACCCGGGACAGGGGGAACAGATACGCAGTATTTT.